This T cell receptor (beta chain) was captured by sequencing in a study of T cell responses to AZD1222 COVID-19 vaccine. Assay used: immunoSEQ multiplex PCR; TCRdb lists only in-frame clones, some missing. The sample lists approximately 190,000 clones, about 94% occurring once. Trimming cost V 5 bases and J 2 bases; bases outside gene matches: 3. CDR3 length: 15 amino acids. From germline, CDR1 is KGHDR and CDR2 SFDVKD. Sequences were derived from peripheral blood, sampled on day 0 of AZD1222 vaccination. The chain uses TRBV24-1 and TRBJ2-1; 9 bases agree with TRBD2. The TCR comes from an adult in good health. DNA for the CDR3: TGTGCCACCAGTGGTCTAGCGGGGACCTACAATGAGCAGTTCTTC. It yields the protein CATSGLAGTYNEQFF.